The 25 T cell receptor beta chains below come from one sample, sequenced in a study of blood T cells in healthy people across ages. Using a J-beta primer mix together with a sample-barcoded 5' primer, a second PCR was run for about 6 to 11 cycles. TCRdb independently ran MiXCR on the 5' RACE reads; one entry per CDR3 protein. The sample gives 1.8 million or so distinct CDR3 sequences, 39% of which show up once; about 21% is in the top ten. Sequenced sample: blood. Receptor source: a human donor in good health.

This rearrangement joins TRBV6-5 to TRBJ2-4, with 12 bases that match TRBD1. Matching the DNA end better, TRBJ2-5 makes the J call doubtful. CDR3 length: 15 residues. Germline V gene data show CDR1 as MNHEY and CDR2 as SVGAGI. CDR3 loop: CASIQGQGAVETQYF. CDR3 DNA sequence: TGTGCCAGCATCCAGGGACAGGGGGCGGTGGAGACCCAGTACTTC.

The chain employs TRBV5-8 and TRBJ1-5, with D possibly matching TRBD1 (6 bases). The CDR3 has 15 amino acids. V lost 4 bases, J lost 2 bases, and 13 bases lay in between. Per germline, CDR1 SGHTS and CDR2 YDEGEE. The CDR3 protein is CASSVPGHGNQPQHF. CDR3 coding DNA: TGTGCCAGCAGCGTGCCGGGACACGGCAATCAGCCCCAGCATTTT.

The CDR3 spells CSARDSRGINEQYF. The CDR3 DNA follows: TGCAGTGCTAGAGATTCGCGGGGGATCAACGAGCAGTACTTC. The rearrangement links TRBV20-1 to TRBJ2-5; the match to TRBD2 covers 7 bases. The end of the DNA aligns better with TRBJ2-7, so the J call may be wrong. CDR1 DFQATT and CDR2 SNEGSKA come from the germline V gene (reference sequence). The CDR3 runs 14 residues.

J is TRBJ2-1 and V is TRBV6-6, with 9 positions matching TRBD1. This CDR3 is 17 amino acids long. Germline values: CDR1 MNHNY, CDR2 SVGAGI (reference sequence). After removal of 4 bases from V and 7 bases from J, the junction contained 14 bases not matched to a gene. The CDR3 loop reads CASSFTIQGALRNEQFF. The CDR3 DNA sequence: TGTGCCAGCAGTTTCACAATACAGGGGGCGCTTAGAAATGAGCAGTTCTTC.

In this sample, this clonotype turned up a few times. V and J are TRBV5-1 and TRBJ1-2, with D tentatively TRBD1 (5 bases). CDR3 size: 14 residues. The V end lost 3 bases, the J end lost 0 bases, and 9 bases lay between the germline ends. Germline V gene lookup returns CDR1 SGHRS and CDR2 YFSETQ. In DNA, the CDR3 is TGCGCCAGCAGCTGGGACCATCCTAACTATGGCTACACCTTC. Protein sequence: CASSWDHPNYGYTF.

V is TRBV3-1 and J is TRBJ2-1; 9 bases are a match to TRBD2. The CDR3 runs to 17 residues. With V trimmed by 1 base and J by 4 bases, 8 bases remained unmatched. Germline-derived CDR1 and CDR2 are LGHDT and YNNKEL (reference sequence). DNA of the CDR3: TGTGCCAGCAGCCAAGGCCCTAGCGGGACCTTTTACAATGAGCAGTTCTTC. It codes for CASSQGPSGTFYNEQFF.

Comments on this clonotype: One end of the junction is discordant with germline, which a read error may explain. The gene calls are TRBV7-9 and TRBJ2-5; D unclear. CDR3 length: 13 residues. CDR1 and CDR2 from the germline V gene are SEHNR and FQNEAQ (reference sequence). Here the CDR3 reads CASNLQVLETQYF. CDR3 nucleotides: TGTGCCAGCAACTTACAAGTCTTGGAGACCCAGTACTTC.

The CDR3 protein is CATSSHRDRGRSPLHF. In DNA form, the CDR3 reads TGTGCCACCAGCAGCCACCGAGACAGGGGGCGGTCACCCCTCCACTTT. This chain links TRBV15 with TRBJ1-6, with TRBD1 matching over 10 bases. Germline assignment: CDR1 LNHNV and CDR2 YYDKDF (reference sequence). The junction had 9 bases not matched to a gene; V was cut back by 3 bases and J by 10 bases. The CDR3 sequence is 16 residues long.

This clonotype came up a few times. The chain uses TRBV3-1 and TRBJ2-6; the D is unclear. Looked up from germline, CDR1 is LGHDT and CDR2 is YNNKEL (reference sequence). The CDR3 covers 16 residues. Trimming removed 4 bases from V and 0 bases from J, with 10 bases in between. DNA of the CDR3: TGTGCCAGCAGCCGTTATCGAAGCTCTGGGGCCAACGTCCTGACTTTC. It codes for CASSRYRSSGANVLTF.

The rearrangement links TRBV9 to TRBJ2-5; 9 bases match TRBD1. The trim removed 0 bases at V and 5 bases at J, leaving 5 bases unmatched. The CDR3 runs 15 residues. Germline loops: CDR1 SGDLS, CDR2 YYNGEE. DNA for the CDR3: TGTGCCAGCAGCGTAGGGACAGGGGTGTACGAGACCCAGTACTTC. Its protein product is CASSVGTGVYETQYF.

This clonotype came up a few times. This chain links TRBV7-9 with TRBJ2-3, with 11 bases fitting TRBD2. The CDR3 is 17 residues long. J gave up 0 bases and V 4 bases, and 6 bases lay outside the gene matches. Germline V gene lookup returns CDR1 SEHNR and CDR2 FQNEAQ (reference sequence). The CDR3 protein is CASSSGLAGTSTDTQYF. In DNA form, the CDR3 reads TGTGCCAGCAGCTCCGGACTAGCGGGTACTAGCACAGATACGCAGTATTTT.

The CDR3 DNA follows: TGCAGTGCTAGACGTGACGACCGCTCTAACTATGGCTACACCTTC. Translated: CSARRDDRSNYGYTF. This sequence joins TRBV20-1 and TRBJ1-2; D ambiguous. The germline V gene encodes CDR1 DFQATT and CDR2 SNEGSKA (reference sequence). The CDR3 runs to 15 residues. Trimming cost V 2 bases and J 0 bases, with 13 bases left between them.

This clonotype came up many times. The chain uses TRBV20-1 and TRBJ2-7; the D gene is possibly TRBD2 (5 bases). V was pared by 4 bases and J by 0 bases, with 16 bases between. CDR3 length equals 15 residues. Germline V gene sequence: CDR1 DFQATT, CDR2 SNEGSKA (reference sequence). CDR3 sequence (DNA): TGCAGTGCTACTTCGATCCGGGATAGCTCCTACGAGCAGTACTTC. Protein sequence: CSATSIRDSSYEQYF.

This clonotype has more than one count but fewer than ten. This sequence joins TRBV29-1 and TRBJ2-5; TRBD2 matches 8 bases. Germline values: CDR1 SQVTM, CDR2 ANQGSEA. There are 15 residues in the CDR3. Germline trimming cut 4 bases from V and 5 bases from J; bases unmatched to any gene: 12. CDR3 DNA: TGCAGCGTTGGCACTGGCGGGGGGATCGGGGAGACCCAGTACTTC. It is translated as CSVGTGGGIGETQYF.

The J gene is TRBJ2-1, the V gene TRBV27, with 16 bases fitting TRBD2. The V gene's germline CDR1 is MNHEY and CDR2 SMNVEV (reference sequence). Trimming cost V 5 bases and J 6 bases; bases outside gene matches: 4. This CDR3 contains 16 residues. Written as DNA, the CDR3 is TGTGCCAGCAGTACGGGACTAGCGGGGGGGCTCAATGAGCAGTTCTTC. This translates into CASSTGLAGGLNEQFF.

This chain joins TRBV29-1 and TRBJ2-7; D is ambiguous. The CDR3 runs to 12 residues. Germline V gene sequence: CDR1 SQVTM, CDR2 ANQGSEA. The V and J ends lost 0 bases and 3 bases respectively, with 6 bases between them. CDR3: CSVEDLVYEQYF. The CDR3 DNA reads as TGCAGCGTTGAAGATTTAGTCTACGAGCAGTACTTC.

This clonotype was seen repeatedly, ten times or more. The CDR3 reads CASSPGTVSGYTF. As DNA, the CDR3 is TGTGCCAGCAGCCCCGGGACAGTGAGCGGCTACACCTTC. V and J are TRBV11-2 and TRBJ1-2; 7 positions match TRBD1. V was pared by 5 bases and J by 8 bases, with 8 bases of the junction left unmatched. CDR3 length: 13 amino acids. Per the germline V gene, CDR1 is SGHAT and CDR2 is FQNNGV.

The rearrangement links TRBV27 to TRBJ1-2, with D tentatively TRBD1 (6 bases). CDR3 length: 14 residues. With 3 bases removed from V and 6 bases from J, the gap between germline ends came to 14 bases. Germline loops: CDR1 MNHEY, CDR2 SMNVEV (reference sequence). This CDR3 is CASSFDPGADGYTF. The CDR3 region has the DNA TGTGCCAGCAGTTTTGACCCAGGGGCGGATGGCTACACCTTC.

The CDR3 bases are TGTGCCAGCAGCCAGAGCGGGGGGATGGTTACCCTAGATACGCAGTATTTT. This gives the protein CASSQSGGMVTLDTQYF. The J gene is TRBJ2-3, the V gene TRBV4-2; 9 bases align to TRBD2. The V segment lost 3 bases and the J segment 5 bases; nucleotides outside the gene matches: 12. Germline CDR1 LGHNA, CDR2 YNFKEQ. The CDR3 runs 17 residues.

The chain recombines TRBV12-3 or TRBV12-4 with TRBJ2-1; 8 bases fit TRBD1. The CDR3 is 13 amino acids. Trimming took 4 bases from V and 9 from J; bases not matched to a gene: 5. CDR3 sequence (DNA): TGTGCCAGCAGTTCAAACAGGGGGAGTGAGCAGTTCTTC. Its translation: CASSSNRGSEQFF.

The DNA of the CDR3 is TGCGCCAGCAGCTTGGAGGGAGCGGGGGTATTGGAGACCCAGTACTTC. This sequence encodes CASSLEGAGVLETQYF. J is TRBJ2-5 and V is TRBV5-1, with 8 nucleotides matching TRBD2. Looked up from germline, CDR1 is SGHRS and CDR2 is YFSETQ. The CDR3 length is 16 residues. J was trimmed by 5 bases and V by 0 bases; bases with no gene match: 9.

The rearrangement uses TRBV12-3 or TRBV12-4 and TRBJ1-5; D remains ambiguous. V was clipped by 3 bases and J by 7 bases, with 10 bases between them. The CDR3 sequence is 13 residues long. CDR3 residues: CASSFGVHQPQHF. The DNA for the CDR3 is TGTGCCAGCAGTTTCGGGGTACACCAGCCCCAGCATTTT.

This clonotype was seen at least ten times. The rearrangement links TRBV5-1 to TRBJ2-3, with a possible D match to TRBD2 (6 bases). Trimming shortened V by 5 bases and J by 0 bases, and 10 bases separated the two germline ends. This CDR3 has 14 amino acids. Germline loops: CDR1 SGHRS, CDR2 YFSETQ. This chain's CDR3 is CASSGGSSTDTQYF. CDR3 bases: TGCGCCAGCAGTGGGGGGAGTAGCACAGATACGCAGTATTTT.

The V call is TRBV27, the J call TRBJ2-7, with TRBD1 identical over 8 bases. Germline-derived CDR1 and CDR2 are MNHEY and SMNVEV (reference sequence). V lost 2 bases, J lost 6 bases, and 6 bases stayed unmatched. The CDR3 is 14 residues long. CDR3 bases: TGTGCCAGCAGTTTAGTGCCGACAGGGGTCGAGCAGTACTTC. Its translation is CASSLVPTGVEQYF.

On this clonotype itself: A much larger clone differs by one base, so this may be a read error. The gene calls are TRBV7-2 and TRBJ2-6; weak D call: TRBD1 (6 bases). CDR1 SGHTA and CDR2 FQGNSA come from the germline V gene. The CDR3 totals 16 residues. CDR3: CAGSLLRGSGANVLTF. The CDR3 nucleotides are TGTGCCGGCAGCTTACTCAGGGGCTCTGGGGCCAACGTCCTGACTTTC.